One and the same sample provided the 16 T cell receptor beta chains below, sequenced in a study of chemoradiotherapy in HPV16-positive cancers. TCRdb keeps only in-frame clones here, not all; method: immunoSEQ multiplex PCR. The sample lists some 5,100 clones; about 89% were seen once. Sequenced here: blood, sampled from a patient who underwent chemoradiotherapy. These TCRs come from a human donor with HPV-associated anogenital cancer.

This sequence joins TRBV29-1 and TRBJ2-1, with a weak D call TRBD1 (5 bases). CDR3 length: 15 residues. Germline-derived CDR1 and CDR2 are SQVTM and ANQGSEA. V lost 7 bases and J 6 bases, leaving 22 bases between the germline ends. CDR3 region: CSAVGWGQRFNEQFF. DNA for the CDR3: TGCAGCGCCGTAGGTTGGGGCCAGCGATTCAATGAGCAGTTCTTC.

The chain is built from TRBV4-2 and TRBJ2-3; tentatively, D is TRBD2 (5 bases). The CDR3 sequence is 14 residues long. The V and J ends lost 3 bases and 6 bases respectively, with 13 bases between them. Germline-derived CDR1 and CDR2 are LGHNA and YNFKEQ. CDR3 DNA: TGTGCCAGCAGCCACGGGATTCCTACGGATACGCAGTATTTT. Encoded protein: CASSHGIPTDTQYF.

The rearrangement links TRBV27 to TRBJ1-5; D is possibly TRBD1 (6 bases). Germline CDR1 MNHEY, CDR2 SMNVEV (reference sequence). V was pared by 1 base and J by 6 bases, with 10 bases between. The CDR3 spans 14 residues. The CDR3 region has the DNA TGTGCCAGCAGTTTATTGGGGGCTGGTCAGCCCCAGCATTTT. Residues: CASSLLGAGQPQHF.

Here the CDR3 DNA reads TGTGCCAGCAGCCTTCGGGGTAATGAAAAACTGTTTTTT. This sequence encodes CASSLRGNEKLFF. The chain joins TRBV11-2 to TRBJ1-4; D gene ambiguous. CDR3 length: 13 amino acids. CDR1 is SGHAT, CDR2 FQNNGV, per germline. With 5 bases removed from V and 4 bases from J, the gap between germline ends came to 8 bases.

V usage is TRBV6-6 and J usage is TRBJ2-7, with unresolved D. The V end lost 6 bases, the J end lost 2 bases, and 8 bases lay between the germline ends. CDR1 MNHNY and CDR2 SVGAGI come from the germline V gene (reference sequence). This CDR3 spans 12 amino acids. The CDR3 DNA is TGTGCCAGCAGCCGACCCCCCTACGAGCAGTACTTC. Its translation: CASSRPPYEQYF.

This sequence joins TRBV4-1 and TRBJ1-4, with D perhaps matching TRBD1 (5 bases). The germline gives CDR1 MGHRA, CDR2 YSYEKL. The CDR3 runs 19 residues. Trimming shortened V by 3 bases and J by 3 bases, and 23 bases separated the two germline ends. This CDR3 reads CASSHTKGQGGVANEKLFF. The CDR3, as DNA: TGCGCCAGCAGCCACACAAAAGGGCAGGGAGGGGTGGCTAATGAAAAACTGTTTTTT.

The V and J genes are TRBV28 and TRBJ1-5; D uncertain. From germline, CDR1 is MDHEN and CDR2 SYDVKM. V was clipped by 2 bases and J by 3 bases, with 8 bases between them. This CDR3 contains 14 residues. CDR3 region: CASSLIGNNQPQHF. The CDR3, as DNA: TGTGCCAGCAGTTTAATCGGAAACAATCAGCCCCAGCATTTT. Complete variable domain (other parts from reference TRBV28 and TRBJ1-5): DVKVTQSSRYLVKRTGEKVFLECVQDMDHENMFWYRQDPGLGLRLIYFSYDVKMKEKGDIPEGYSVSREKKERFSLILESASTNQTSMYLCASSLIGNNQPQHFGDGTRLSIL.

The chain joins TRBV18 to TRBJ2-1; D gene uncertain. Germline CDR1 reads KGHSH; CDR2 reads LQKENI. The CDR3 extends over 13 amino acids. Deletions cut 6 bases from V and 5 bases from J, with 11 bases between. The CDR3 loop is CASSPGRNNEQFF. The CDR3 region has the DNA TGTGCCAGCTCCCCCGGCAGAAACAATGAGCAGTTCTTC.

CDR3 DNA sequence: TGTGCCAGCAGCCAGTCAGGGGGCGTAACTAATGAAAAACTGTTTTTT. It translates to CASSQSGGVTNEKLFF. The J gene is TRBJ1-4, the V gene TRBV14; TRBD1 matches at 8 bases. V shed 3 bases and J 1 base; nucleotides not matched to a gene: 4. CDR1 is SGHDN and CDR2 is FVKESK in the germline V gene. The CDR3 has 16 amino acids.

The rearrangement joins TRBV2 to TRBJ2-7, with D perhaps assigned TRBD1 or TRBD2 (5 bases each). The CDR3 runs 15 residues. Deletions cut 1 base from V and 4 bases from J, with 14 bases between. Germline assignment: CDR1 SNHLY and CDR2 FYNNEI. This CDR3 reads CASSEGGVRRYEQYF. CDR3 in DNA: TGTGCCAGCAGTGAAGGAGGGGTACGGAGGTACGAGCAGTACTTC. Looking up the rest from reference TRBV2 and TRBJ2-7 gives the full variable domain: EPEVTQTPSHQVTQMGQEVILRCVPISNHLYFYWYRQILGQKVEFLVSFYNNEISEKSEIFDDQFSVERPDGSNFTLKIRSTKLEDSAMYFCASSEGGVRRYEQYFGPGTRLTVT.

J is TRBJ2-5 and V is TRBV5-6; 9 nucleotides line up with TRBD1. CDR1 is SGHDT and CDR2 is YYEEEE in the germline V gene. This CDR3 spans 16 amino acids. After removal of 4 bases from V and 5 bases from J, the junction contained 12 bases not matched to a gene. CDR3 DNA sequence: TGTGCCAGCAGCCCAGGGGACAGGGTAGTCGGGGAGACCCAGTACTTC. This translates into CASSPGDRVVGETQYF.

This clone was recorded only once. The CDR3 DNA follows: TGTGCCAGCAGAAAGATGGGAGACAGATCCTACGAGCAGTACTTC. Its protein is CASRKMGDRSYEQYF. The chain is built from TRBV27 and TRBJ2-7; D assignment may be TRBD1 or TRBD2 (5 bases each). The length of the CDR3 is 15 residues. The germline gives CDR1 MNHEY, CDR2 SMNVEV (reference sequence). The V end was cut by 6 bases, the J end by 1 base, with 16 bases between.

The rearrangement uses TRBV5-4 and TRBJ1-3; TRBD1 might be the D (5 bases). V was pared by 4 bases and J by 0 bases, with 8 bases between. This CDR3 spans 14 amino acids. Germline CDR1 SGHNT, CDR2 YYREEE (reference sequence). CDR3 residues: CASSRTNSGNTIYF. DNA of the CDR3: TGTGCCAGCAGCCGGACAAACTCTGGAAACACCATATATTTT.

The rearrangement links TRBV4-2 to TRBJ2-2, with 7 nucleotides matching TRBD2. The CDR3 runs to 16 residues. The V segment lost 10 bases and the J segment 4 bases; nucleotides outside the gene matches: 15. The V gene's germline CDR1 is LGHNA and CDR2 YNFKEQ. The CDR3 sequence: CATLPNPSGFTGELFF. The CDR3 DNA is TGTGCCACTCTCCCTAACCCTAGCGGTTTCACCGGGGAGCTGTTTTTT.

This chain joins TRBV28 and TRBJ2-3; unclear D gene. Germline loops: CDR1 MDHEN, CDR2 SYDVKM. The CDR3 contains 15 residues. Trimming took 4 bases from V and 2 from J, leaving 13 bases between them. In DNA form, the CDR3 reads TGTGCCAGCAGTTATGGCGGTGAGTCCACAGATACGCAGTATTTT. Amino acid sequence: CASSYGGESTDTQYF.

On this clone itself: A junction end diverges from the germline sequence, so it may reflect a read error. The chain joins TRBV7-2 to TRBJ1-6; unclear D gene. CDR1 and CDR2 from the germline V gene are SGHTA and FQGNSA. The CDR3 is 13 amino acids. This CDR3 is CASSLEHTQPAHF. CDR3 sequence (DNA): TGTGCCAGCAGCTTAGAACACACCCAACCAGCCCATTTT.